This TCR beta chain was profiled in a study of vaccination effects on CD4 cells after COVID-19 (dated by TCRdb to 2022 to 2024). Looking at the study overall: Two doses of either the BNT162b2 or the mRNA-1273 mRNA SARS-CoV-2 vaccine were administered to participants. The study compared SARS-CoV-2 spike-specific CD4+ TCR repertoires before and after mRNA vaccination in COVID-19 convalescent patients and infection-naive vaccine recipients. Altogether, some ten COVID-19 convalescent patients and a handful of SARS-CoV-2-naive healthy vaccine recipients made up the full study. The Oncomine TCR Beta short-read assay on an Illumina iSeq 100 was used to sequence cultures from other donors in the study.

To identify antigen-specific CD4+ T cell clonotypes by their expansion, the ViraFEST assay first stimulated PBMC with viral peptide pools and then applied TCR sequencing. After less than eleven days of culture, CD4+ T cells were isolated with the EasySep CD4+ T cell isolation kit. None of the healthy vaccine recipients had a prior SARS-CoV-2 infection, which was confirmed by nucleocapsid antibody tests that came back negative both before and after vaccination. Each well held fewer than 2.5 million PBMC cultured in IMDM containing about 5.4% human AB serum, about 10 IU/ml IL-2 and gentamicin, along with roughly 10 ug/ml peptides. Half of the culture medium was replaced with fresh IL-2-containing medium on days 3 and 7. Each peptide stimulation condition was cultured in triplicate wells unless otherwise noted. PBMC were separated from whole blood using Ficoll-Paque Plus gradient centrifugation and were then either cryopreserved at -140C or used fresh. The spike proteins of SARS-CoV-2 and of the common cold coronaviruses HCoV-NL63, HCoV-OC43 and HCoV-229E were spanned by overlapping peptide pools. Genomic DNA was extracted from cultured CD4+ T cells with the QIAamp micro DNA kit.

This clone was observed a handful of times. Its antigen remains undetermined. No much larger clone is present one base from it, and per-base qualities are unavailable. Libraries were made using the immunoSEQ multiplex PCR assay. DNA from the cultured and isolated CD4+ T cells underwent TCR beta CDR3 sequencing. The source study handled its data this way. Non-productive TCR sequences were removed, reads were trimmed to the CDR3 region, and CDR3s of at least 7 amino acids were retained. Antigen-specific clonotypes were identified using the MANAFEST web app by comparison of expansion in peptide wells against reference cultures. Positive clones required FDR<0.05 expansion versus reference and all other wells, odds ratio above 5, and frequency above 0.1% in two replicate wells. A clonotype was called cross-reactive if it was significantly expanded both in SARS-CoV-2 spike wells and in at least one common cold coronavirus spike condition. Using the stringdist R package, CDR3 similarity was measured by Levenshtein distance, and unrooted trees were constructed with ape in R 3.6.1. TCRdb retrieved this table from immuneACCESS and kept in-frame rearrangements only. Not all clones are present; in checked studies, unresolved V genes account for under half, and no reason is known for the remainder. That table supplies the V and J calls and clone size; D and trimming were determined from the DNA. The sample table contains tens of thousands of clones; only one count was recorded for 81% of them. The ten largest clones take up about 2.5% of the sample.

Including the terminal cysteine and phenylalanine, the CDR3 comprises 13 residues. CDR3 DNA only is kept here, 39 bases in frame from base 1. Trimming takes 2 bases from V and 4 bases from J, and the germline ends sit 11 bases apart. The CDR1 and CDR2 encoded by the germline V gene (reference sequence) are GTSNPN and SVGIG. Overall results and qualifications from the work: Clones induced by infection and clones induced by vaccination both contracted markedly at late timepoints after vaccination, which fits with T cell responses waning over time. Among healthy vaccine recipients, nearly all vaccine-induced clones were SARS-CoV-2 mono-reactive, and only 1 of 255 was cross-reactive with common cold coronaviruses. The study was limited by a small number of convalescent patients and lacked early post-infection timepoints.

The origin of this receptor is a human donor who received a COVID-19 vaccine. This sample comprised CD4+ T cells from PBMCs cultured with HCoV-229E spike peptides, obtained before COVID-19 vaccination. The cell subset or site label on this specimen signifies: HCoV-229E spike overlapping peptide pool stimulation. The rearranged chain carries TRBV30 and TRBJ1-2, with an unclear D gene assignment. The DNA reads as follows: TGTGCCTGGAGTAGGCCGGCGGGCTATGGCTACACCTTC. Its translation reads: CAWSRPAGYGYTF. This CDR3, with the reference TRBV30 and TRBJ1-2 proteins standing in past its ends, gives the full variable domain SQTIHQWPATLVQPVGSPLSLECTVEGTSNPNLYWYRQAAGRGLQLLFYSVGIGQISSEVPQNLSASRPQDRQFILSSKKLLLSDSGFYLCAWSRPAGYGYTFGSGTRLTVV.